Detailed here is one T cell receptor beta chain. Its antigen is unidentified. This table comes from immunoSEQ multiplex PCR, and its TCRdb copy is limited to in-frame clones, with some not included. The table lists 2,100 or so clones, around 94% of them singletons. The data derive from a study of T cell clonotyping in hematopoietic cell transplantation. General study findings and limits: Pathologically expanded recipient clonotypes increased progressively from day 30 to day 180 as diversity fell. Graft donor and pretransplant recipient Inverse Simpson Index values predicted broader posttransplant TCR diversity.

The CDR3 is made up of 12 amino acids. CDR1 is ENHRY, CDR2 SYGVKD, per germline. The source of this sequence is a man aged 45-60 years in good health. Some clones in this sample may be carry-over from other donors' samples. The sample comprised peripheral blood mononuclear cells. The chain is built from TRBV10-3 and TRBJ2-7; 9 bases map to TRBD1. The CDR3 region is CASGGQGYEQYF. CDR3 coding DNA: TGTGCGAGTGGGGGACAGGGTTACGAGCAGTACTTC.